This TCR beta chain stems from a study of blood T cell repertoires in COVID-19. Study summary: There were acute and convalescent COVID-19 samples, and they came from the United States, Italy and Spain. T cells, B-cell-depleted T cells, or PBMCs provided the cDNA or gDNA that served as material.

Per the original data handling: Amplifying reference gene primers gave estimates of nucleated cell counts. Using immunoSEQ multiplex PCR, the repertoire was profiled, and TCRdb retains in-frame clones only, with some absent. V, J and clone size were drawn from that table, and D and trimming were deduced from the DNA. The data hold about 170,000 clones, with around 82% observed a single time. Input material: peripheral blood. This TCR derives from a man aged 60 to 69 who had recovered from COVID-19.

CDR3 in amino acids: CASSYSDRESYEQYF. CDR3 in DNA: TGTGCCAGCAGTTACTCCGACAGGGAGTCTTACGAGCAGTACTTC. The J gene is TRBJ2-7, the V gene TRBV6-2 or TRBV6-3; TRBD1 aligns across 7 bases. J was trimmed by 4 bases and V by 0 bases; bases with no gene match: 6. The CDR3 covers 15 residues. Germline assignment: CDR1 MNHEY and CDR2 SVGEGT.